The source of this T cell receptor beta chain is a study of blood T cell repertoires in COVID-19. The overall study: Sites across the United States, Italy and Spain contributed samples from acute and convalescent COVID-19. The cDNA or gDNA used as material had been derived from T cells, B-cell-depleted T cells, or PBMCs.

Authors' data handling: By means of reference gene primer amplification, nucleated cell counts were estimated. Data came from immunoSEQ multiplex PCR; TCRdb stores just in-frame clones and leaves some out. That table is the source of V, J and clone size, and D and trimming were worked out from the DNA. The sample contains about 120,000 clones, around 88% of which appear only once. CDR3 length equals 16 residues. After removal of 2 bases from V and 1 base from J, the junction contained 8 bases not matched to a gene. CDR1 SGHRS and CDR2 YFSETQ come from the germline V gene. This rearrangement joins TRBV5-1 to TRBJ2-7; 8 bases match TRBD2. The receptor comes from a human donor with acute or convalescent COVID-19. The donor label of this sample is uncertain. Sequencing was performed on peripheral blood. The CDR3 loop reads CASSFRGGQLSYEQYF. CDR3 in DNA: TGCGCCAGCAGCTTCCGGGGGGGCCAGCTATCCTACGAGCAGTACTTC.